This T cell receptor beta chain was identified in a study of T cell changes during pregnancy in multiple sclerosis. The CDR3 covers 16 residues. With V trimmed by 10 bases and J by 8 bases, 14 bases remained unmatched. CDR1 and CDR2 from the germline V gene are MDHEN and SYDVKM. This table comes from immunoSEQ multiplex PCR, and its TCRdb copy is limited to in-frame clones, with some not included. Seen here are about 77,000 clones, roughly 91% observed once, and the top ten hold approximately 2.4%. The source of this sequence is a female donor in good health, enrolled as a control in a pregnancy study. The chain employs TRBV28 and TRBJ2-1; the match to TRBD2 covers 13 bases. This material consisted of peripheral blood, taken after pregnancy. The CDR3 here is CATETSGRQIVYEQFF. In DNA, the CDR3 is TGTGCCACCGAGACTAGCGGGAGGCAAATTGTCTATGAGCAGTTCTTC.